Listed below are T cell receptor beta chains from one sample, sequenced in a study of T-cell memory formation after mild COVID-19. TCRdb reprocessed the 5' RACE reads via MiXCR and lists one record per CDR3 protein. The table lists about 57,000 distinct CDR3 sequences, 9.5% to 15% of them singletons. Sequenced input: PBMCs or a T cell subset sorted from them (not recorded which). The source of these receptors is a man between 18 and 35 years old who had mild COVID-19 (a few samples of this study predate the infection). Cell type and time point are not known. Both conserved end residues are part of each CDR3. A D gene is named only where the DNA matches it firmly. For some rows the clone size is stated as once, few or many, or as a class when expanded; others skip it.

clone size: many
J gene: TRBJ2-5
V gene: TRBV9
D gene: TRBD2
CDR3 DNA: TGTGCCAGCAGCCCCTATAGCGGGGGGCCAGGAGAGACCCAGTACTTC
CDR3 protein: CASSPYSGGPGETQYF

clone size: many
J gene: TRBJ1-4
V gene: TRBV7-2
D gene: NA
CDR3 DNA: TGTGCCAGCAGCCCACGGGTGGGTGGTGCAGGGGAAAAACTGTTTTTT
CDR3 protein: CASSPRVGGAGEKLFF

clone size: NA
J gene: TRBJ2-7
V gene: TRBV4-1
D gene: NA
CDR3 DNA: TGCGCCAGCAGCCAAGAAGGCGGGTACTCCATGCAGTACTTC
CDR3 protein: CASSQEGGYSMQYF

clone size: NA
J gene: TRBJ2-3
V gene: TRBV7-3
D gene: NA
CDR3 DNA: TGTGCCAGCAGCCGTACTCCAACCAGGGGTATAGGCACAGATACGCAGTATTTT
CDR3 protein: CASSRTPTRGIGTDTQYF

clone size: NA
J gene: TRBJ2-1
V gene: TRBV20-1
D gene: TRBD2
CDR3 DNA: TGCAGTGCTAGTGGGACTAGCGGATGGGCTAGGTACAATGAGCAGTTCTTC
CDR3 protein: CSASGTSGWARYNEQFF

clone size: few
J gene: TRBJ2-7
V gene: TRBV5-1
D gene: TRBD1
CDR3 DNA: TGCGCCAGCAGCGATACTCAGGGGGCGAGAGAGCAGTACTTC
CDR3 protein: CASSDTQGAREQYF

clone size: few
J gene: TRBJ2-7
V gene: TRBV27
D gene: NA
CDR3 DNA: TGTGCCACCCGGAAAGAGGGCCACTCCTACGAGCAGTACTTC
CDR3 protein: CATRKEGHSYEQYF

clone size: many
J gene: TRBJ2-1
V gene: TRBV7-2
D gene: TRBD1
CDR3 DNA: TGTGCCAGCAGACGAGACGGGACAGGGGGCAATGAGCAGTTCTTC
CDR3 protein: CASRRDGTGGNEQFF

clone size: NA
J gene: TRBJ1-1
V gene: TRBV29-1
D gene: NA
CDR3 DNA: TGCAGCGTTGATGCGGTGGGCGAGGTCACTGAAGCTTTCTTT
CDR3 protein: CSVDAVGEVTEAFF

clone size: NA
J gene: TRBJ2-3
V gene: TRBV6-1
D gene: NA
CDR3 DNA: TGTGCCAGCAATCCACTACTTACAGGGACCCAGACGCAGTATTTT
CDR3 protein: CASNPLLTGTQTQYF

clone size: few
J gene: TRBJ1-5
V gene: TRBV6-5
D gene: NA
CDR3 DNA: TGTGCCAGCAGTTCGATGCTGGGTCAGCCCCAGCATTTT
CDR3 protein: CASSSMLGQPQHF

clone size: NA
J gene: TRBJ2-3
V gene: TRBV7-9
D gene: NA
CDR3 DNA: TGTGCCAGCAGCCCAGTGGGATCGGCTAGCACAGATACGCAGTATTTT
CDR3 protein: CASSPVGSASTDTQYF

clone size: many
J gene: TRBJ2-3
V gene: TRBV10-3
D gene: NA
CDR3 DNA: TGTGCCATCACGGCCAGGGGAGTCCCAGATACGCAGTATTTT
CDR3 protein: CAITARGVPDTQYF

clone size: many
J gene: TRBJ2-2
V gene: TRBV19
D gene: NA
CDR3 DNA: TGTGCCAGTAGTGGGGTAGGGGGCACCGGGGAGCTGTTTTTT
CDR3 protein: CASSGVGGTGELFF

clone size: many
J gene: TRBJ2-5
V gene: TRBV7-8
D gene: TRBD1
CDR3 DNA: TGTGCCAGCAGCTCTCGGACAGGGGGCCAGACCCAGTACTTC
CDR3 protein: CASSSRTGGQTQYF

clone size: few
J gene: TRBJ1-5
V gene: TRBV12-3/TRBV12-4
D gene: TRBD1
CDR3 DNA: TGTGCCAGCAGTTTGGCAGGGGGGCAGCCCCAGCATTTT
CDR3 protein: CASSLAGGQPQHF

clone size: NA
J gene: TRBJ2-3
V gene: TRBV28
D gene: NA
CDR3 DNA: TGTGCCACCCGAGGACAGTCTGAAAACACAGATACGCAGTATTTT
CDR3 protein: CATRGQSENTDTQYF

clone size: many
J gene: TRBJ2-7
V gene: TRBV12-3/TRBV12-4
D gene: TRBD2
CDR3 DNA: TGTGCCAGCAGTCCTCGCCCCCTGACTAGCGGTCCCTACGAGCAGTACTTC
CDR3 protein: CASSPRPLTSGPYEQYF

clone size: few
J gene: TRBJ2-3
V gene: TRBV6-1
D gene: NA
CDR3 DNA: TGTGCCAGCAGTGAACCCCCCGGACCAGAGGATACGCAGTATTTT
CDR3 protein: CASSEPPGPEDTQYF

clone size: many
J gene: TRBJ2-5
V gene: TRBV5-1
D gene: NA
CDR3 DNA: TGCGCCAGCAGTCCGACCCAAGAGACCCAGTACTTC
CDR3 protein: CASSPTQETQYF

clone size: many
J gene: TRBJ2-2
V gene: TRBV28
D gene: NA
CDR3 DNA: TGTGCCAGCAGTTTAATAATGGCCGGGGAGCTGTTTTTT
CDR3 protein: CASSLIMAGELFF

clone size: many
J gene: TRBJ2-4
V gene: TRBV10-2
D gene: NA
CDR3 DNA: TGCGCCAGCAGTAAGAGCCTCATAGGACTAGCCAAAAACATTCAGTACTTC
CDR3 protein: CASSKSLIGLAKNIQYF

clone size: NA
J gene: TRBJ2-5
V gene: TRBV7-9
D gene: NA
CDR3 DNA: TGTGCCAGCAGCTTCACCGCAGGGTCGGGAGAGACCCAGTACTTC
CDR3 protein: CASSFTAGSGETQYF

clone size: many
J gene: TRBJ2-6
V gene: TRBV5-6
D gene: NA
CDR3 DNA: TGTGCCAGCAGCTTGGCCTTGGGTGAGTCATATGGGGCCAACGTCCTGACTTTC
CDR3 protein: CASSLALGESYGANVLTF

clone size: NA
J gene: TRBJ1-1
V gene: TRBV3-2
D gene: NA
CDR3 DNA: TGTGCCAGCAGCCAAGATAGTGGCAGGCCGCTAAAAATGAACACTGAAGCTTTCTTT
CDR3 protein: CASSQDSGRPLKMNTEAFF

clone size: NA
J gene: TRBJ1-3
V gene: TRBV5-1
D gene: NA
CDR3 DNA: TGCGCCAGCAGCGCCGGACTGTACTCTGGAAACACCATATATTTT
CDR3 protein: CASSAGLYSGNTIYF

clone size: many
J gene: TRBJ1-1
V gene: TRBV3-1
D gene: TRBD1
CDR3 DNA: TGTGCCAGCAGCCGAGACAGGGGCATAACTGAAGCTTTCTTT
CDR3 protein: CASSRDRGITEAFF

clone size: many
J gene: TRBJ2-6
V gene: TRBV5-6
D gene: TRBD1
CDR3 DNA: TGTGCCAGCAGCCCATACCGGGACAGGGGGCCTGGGGCCAACGTCCTGACTTTC
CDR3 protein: CASSPYRDRGPGANVLTF

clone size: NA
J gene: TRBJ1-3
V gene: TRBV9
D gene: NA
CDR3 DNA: TGTGCCAGCAGCGTGGGCGGGGGATCTGGAAACACCATATATTTT
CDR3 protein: CASSVGGGSGNTIYF

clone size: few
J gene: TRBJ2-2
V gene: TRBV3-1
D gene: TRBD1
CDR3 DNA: TGTGCCACACAGGGGGCAGGCGGGGAGCTGTTTTTT
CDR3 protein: CATQGAGGELFF

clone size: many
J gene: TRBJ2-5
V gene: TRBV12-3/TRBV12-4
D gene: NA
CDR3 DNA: TGTGCCAGCAGCTTGGGGTATCAGGGCGAGACCCAGTACTTC
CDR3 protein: CASSLGYQGETQYF

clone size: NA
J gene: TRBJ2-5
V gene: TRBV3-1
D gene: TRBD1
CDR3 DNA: TGTGCCAGCAGCCTGACAGGGGTGGAGGAGACCCAGTACTTC
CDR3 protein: CASSLTGVEETQYF

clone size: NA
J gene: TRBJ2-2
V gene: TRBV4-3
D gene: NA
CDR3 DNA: TGCGCCAGCAGCCAAGATTACGGGGGGGAGCTGTTTTTT
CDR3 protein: CASSQDYGGELFF

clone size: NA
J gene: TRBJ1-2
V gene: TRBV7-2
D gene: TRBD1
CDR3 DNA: TGTGCCAGCAGCTTAAGCCGGGACAGCACCTACACCTTC
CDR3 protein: CASSLSRDSTYTF

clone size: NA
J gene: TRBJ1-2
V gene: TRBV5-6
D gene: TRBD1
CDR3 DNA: TGTGCCAGCAGCTTCCGCTTAGGGGGCGACGGCTACACCTTC
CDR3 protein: CASSFRLGGDGYTF

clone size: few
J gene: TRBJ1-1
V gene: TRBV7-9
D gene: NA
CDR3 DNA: TGTGCCAGCAGCTTACAGGGGCCAAACACTGAAGCTTTCTTT
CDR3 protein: CASSLQGPNTEAFF

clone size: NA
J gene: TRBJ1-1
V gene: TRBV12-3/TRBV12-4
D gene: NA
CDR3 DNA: TGTGCCAGCAGTTTAAATACCGGGAACACTGAAGCTTTCTTT
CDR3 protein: CASSLNTGNTEAFF

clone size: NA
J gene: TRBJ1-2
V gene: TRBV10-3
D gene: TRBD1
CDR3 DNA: TGTGCCATCAGTGATATACCGGGACAGGCAAACTATGGCTACACCTTC
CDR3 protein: CAISDIPGQANYGYTF

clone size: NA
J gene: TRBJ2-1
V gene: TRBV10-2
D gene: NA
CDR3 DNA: TGCGCCAGCAGTGAGTCGAGCCGTGAGCAGTTCTTC
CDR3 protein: CASSESSREQFF

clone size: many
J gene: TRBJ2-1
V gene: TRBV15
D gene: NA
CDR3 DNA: TGTGCCACCAGCAGAGATTTAAATGAGCAGTTCTTC
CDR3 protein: CATSRDLNEQFF

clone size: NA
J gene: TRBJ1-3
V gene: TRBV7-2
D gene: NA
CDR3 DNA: TGTGCCAGCAGCTCCCCCGGGAGGACTGGAAACACCATATATTTT
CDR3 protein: CASSSPGRTGNTIYF

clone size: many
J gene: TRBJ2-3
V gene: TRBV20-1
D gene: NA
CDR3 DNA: TGCAGTGCTAGAGATTACGAACGAGATACGCAGTATTTT
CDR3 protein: CSARDYERDTQYF

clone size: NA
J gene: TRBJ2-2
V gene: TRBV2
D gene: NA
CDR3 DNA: TGTGCCAGCAGTGTGTCCGGGGAGCTGTTTTTT
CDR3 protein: CASSVSGELFF

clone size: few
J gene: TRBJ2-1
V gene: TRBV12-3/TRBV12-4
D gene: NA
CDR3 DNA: TGTGCCAGCAGGCCTACAGGGACGGCAGGAGAGCAGTTCTTC
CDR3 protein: CASRPTGTAGEQFF

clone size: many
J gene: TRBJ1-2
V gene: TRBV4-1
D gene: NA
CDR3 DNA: TGCGCCAGCAGCCAGCCAACCAGGAGATCTAACTATGGCTACACCTTC
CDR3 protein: CASSQPTRRSNYGYTF

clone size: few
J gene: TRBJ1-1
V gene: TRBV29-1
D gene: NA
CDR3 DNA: TGCAGCGTCCGCGGGACGGAGAACACTGAAGCTTTCTTT
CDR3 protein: CSVRGTENTEAFF

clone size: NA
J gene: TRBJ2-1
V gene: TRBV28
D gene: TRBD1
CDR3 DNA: TGTGCCAGCAGACCGGGACAGGGCTACAATGAGCAGTTCTTC
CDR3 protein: CASRPGQGYNEQFF

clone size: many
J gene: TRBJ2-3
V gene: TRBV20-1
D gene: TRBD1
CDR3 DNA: TGCAGTGCTAACTCGATGACAGGGGGCACAGATACGCAGTATTTT
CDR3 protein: CSANSMTGGTDTQYF

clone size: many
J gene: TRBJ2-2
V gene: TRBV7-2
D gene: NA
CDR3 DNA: TGTGCCAGCACTACAAGACAGGCGAACACCGGGGAGCTGTTTTTT
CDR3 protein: CASTTRQANTGELFF

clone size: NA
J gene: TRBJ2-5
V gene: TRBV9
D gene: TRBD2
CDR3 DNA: TGTGCCAGCACGTGGAGCGGGGGGTTGGGGGAGACCCAGTACTTC
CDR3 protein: CASTWSGGLGETQYF

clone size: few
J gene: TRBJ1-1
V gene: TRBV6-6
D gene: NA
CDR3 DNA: TGTGCCAGCAGGGATGGGGGGGCAGGGAACACTGAAGCTTTCTTT
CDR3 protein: CASRDGGAGNTEAFF

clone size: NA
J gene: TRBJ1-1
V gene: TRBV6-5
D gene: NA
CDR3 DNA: TGTGCCAGCAGTTACTATGGGGGATCGAACACTGAAGCTTTCTTT
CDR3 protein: CASSYYGGSNTEAFF

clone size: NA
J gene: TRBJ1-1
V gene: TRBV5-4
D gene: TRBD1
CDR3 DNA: TGTGCCAGCAGCTCCACGACCCCGACAGGGGGGACTGAAGCTTTCTTT
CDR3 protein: CASSSTTPTGGTEAFF